Each of the 30 T cell receptor beta chains below was sequenced from the same sample in a study of cytomegalovirus exposure and HLA in healthy donors. Assay used: immunoSEQ multiplex PCR; TCRdb lists only in-frame clones, some missing. The data contain about 140,000 clones, about 94% of them singletons. Sample: PBMCs. The receptors stem from a man aged 18 to 29 in good health and CMV-seropositive.

The chain recombines TRBV6-5 with TRBJ2-7; TRBD1 matches at 10 bases. Germline trimming cut 10 bases from V and 2 bases from J; bases unmatched to any gene: 5. In germline, CDR1 is MNHEY, CDR2 SVGAGI. This CDR3 is built from 13 residues. The chain's CDR3 is CATRDRGPYEQYF. Written as DNA, the CDR3 is TGTGCCACCCGGGACAGGGGTCCCTACGAGCAGTACTTC.

The CDR3 loop is CASSQIGFGDEQFF. The CDR3 DNA reads TGCGCCAGCAGCCAGATAGGTTTCGGGGATGAGCAGTTCTTC. The rearrangement joins TRBV4-1 to TRBJ2-1; possibly TRBD2 for D (5 bases). Between the trimmed V and J ends, which lost 3 bases and 8 bases, there was a span of 14 bases. The CDR3 loop spans 14 amino acids. The V gene's germline CDR1 is MGHRA and CDR2 YSYEKL.

This sequence joins TRBV7-9 and TRBJ2-3; no clear D gene. From germline, CDR1 is SEHNR and CDR2 FQNEAQ (reference sequence). The V and J ends lost 6 bases and 3 bases respectively, with 4 bases between them. The length of the CDR3 is 11 residues. Here the CDR3 reads CASSLTDTQYF. CDR3 DNA sequence: TGTGCCAGCAGTCTTACAGATACGCAGTATTTT.

V and J are TRBV18 and TRBJ2-1; D ambiguous. Per the germline V gene, CDR1 is KGHSH and CDR2 is LQKENI. V was clipped by 0 bases and J by 0 bases, with 12 bases between them. There are 17 residues in the CDR3. The CDR3 loop is CASSPPPKPSSYNEQFF. As DNA, the CDR3 is TGTGCCAGCTCACCACCGCCCAAGCCTAGCTCCTACAATGAGCAGTTCTTC.

This sequence joins TRBV5-6 and TRBJ2-5, with TRBD2 identical over 13 bases. Gene TRBJ2-7 matches the end of the DNA better, so the J call may be wrong. In germline, CDR1 is SGHDT, CDR2 YYEEEE. The CDR3 is made up of 15 amino acids. CDR3 amino acids: CASSLGLAGAGEQYF. The CDR3 DNA reads as TGTGCCAGCAGCCTTGGACTAGCGGGAGCTGGCGAGCAGTACTTC.

The chain links TRBV5-6 to TRBJ1-5; 10 bases are shared with TRBD1. This CDR3 region has 15 residues. V dropped 3 bases and J dropped 6; count of bases not matched to a gene: 6. Germline values: CDR1 SGHDT, CDR2 YYEEEE. The DNA for the CDR3 is TGTGCCAGCAGCTCGTGGACAGGGGGAGTTCAGCCCCAGCATTTT. It yields the protein CASSSWTGGVQPQHF.

Only a few counts were recorded for this clone. V and J are TRBV2 and TRBJ1-1, with unresolved D. The CDR3 spans 13 residues. Looked up from germline, CDR1 is SNHLY and CDR2 is FYNNEI. V gave up 6 bases and J gave up 5 bases, with 13 bases separating them. For the CDR3, the DNA is TGTGCCAGCAGGATAAGTGGCGGTACTGAAGCTTTCTTT. Its protein product is CASRISGGTEAFF.

CDR3 in amino acids: CASSRDRDNYGYTF. The CDR3 DNA is TGTGCCAGCAGCAGGGACAGGGATAACTATGGCTACACCTTC. V and J are TRBV7-2 and TRBJ1-2, with TRBD1 matching over 9 bases. Per germline, CDR1 SGHTA and CDR2 FQGNSA. The CDR3 length is 14 residues. J gave up 1 base and V 5 bases, and 2 bases lay outside the gene matches.

The rearrangement uses TRBV28 and TRBJ2-2, with a tentative D call TRBD2 (5 bases). Per the germline V gene, CDR1 is MDHEN and CDR2 is SYDVKM. The CDR3 is 13 amino acids. V gave up 8 bases and J gave up 0 bases, with 7 bases separating them. CDR3 nucleotides: TGTGCCAGCGCGGGTGCGAACACCGGGGAGCTGTTTTTT. It specifies CASAGANTGELFF.

This sequence joins TRBV2 and TRBJ2-7; the match to TRBD1 covers 7 bases. Germline V gene data show CDR1 as SNHLY and CDR2 as FYNNEI. V lost 4 bases and J lost 0; bases outside the gene matches: 6. CDR3 length: 15 residues. The CDR3 loop reads CASSGDRATSYEQYF. The CDR3 region has the DNA TGTGCCAGCAGTGGAGACAGGGCGACCTCCTACGAGCAGTACTTC.

The CDR3 nucleotides are TGTGCCAGCCTTCTAGCGTTCCAAGAGACCCAGTACTTC. It specifies CASLLAFQETQYF. The J gene is TRBJ2-5, the V gene TRBV2; perhaps TRBD2 as D (6 bases). The CDR3 consists of 13 residues. CDR1 and CDR2 (germline): SNHLY, FYNNEI. V dropped 8 bases and J dropped 1 base, with 11 bases sitting between them. Full variable domain (missing parts from reference TRBV2 and TRBJ2-5): EPEVTQTPSHQVTQMGQEVILRCVPISNHLYFYWYRQILGQKVEFLVSFYNNEISEKSEIFDDQFSVERPDGSNFTLKIRSTKLEDSAMYFCASLLAFQETQYFGPGTRLLVL.

J is TRBJ2-3 and V is TRBV18; 7 positions agree with TRBD1. This CDR3 region has 17 residues. V dropped 2 bases and J dropped 1; count of bases not matched to a gene: 9. The V gene's germline CDR1 is KGHSH and CDR2 LQKENI. As DNA, the CDR3 is TGTGCCAGCTCACCAAGGAGAGGGGGCGAAGGCACAGATACGCAGTATTTT. This gives the protein CASSPRRGGEGTDTQYF.

The chain recombines TRBV5-4 with TRBJ2-4; D uncertain. V was clipped by 2 bases and J by 1 base, with 10 bases between them. The germline V gene has CDR1 SGHNT and CDR2 YYREEE (reference sequence). The CDR3 is made up of 15 amino acids. For the CDR3, the DNA is TGTGCCAGCAGCTTTGACCAGACTGCCAAAAACATTCAGTACTTC. Translated: CASSFDQTAKNIQYF.

This clone was recorded once. The chain joins TRBV9 to TRBJ2-3; the D gene could be TRBD1 or TRBD2 (6 bases each). CDR1 is SGDLS, CDR2 YYNGEE, per germline. Trimming took off 4 bases at V and 4 bases at J, with 16 bases between the two ends. The CDR3 totals 15 residues. The CDR3 DNA reads as TGTGCCAGCAGCCTAGGGGGGCCTTCCCCAGATACGCAGTATTTT. This sequence encodes CASSLGGPSPDTQYF.

J is TRBJ2-1 and V is TRBV5-1, with 12 nucleotides matching TRBD2. The CDR3 runs to 16 residues. Germline CDR1 is SGHRS and CDR2 is YFSETQ. V was clipped by 5 bases and J by 6 bases; unmatched bases: 9. The CDR3, as DNA: TGCGCCAGCAGTTCCGGGACTAGCGGGCCGTTCAATGAGCAGTTCTTC. Translation: CASSSGTSGPFNEQFF.

V gene TRBV12-5 combines with J gene TRBJ1-5, with 9 bases matching TRBD1. Germline V gives CDR1 LGHNT, CDR2 FRNRAP. Trimming cost V 0 bases and J 0 bases; bases outside gene matches: 6. This CDR3 spans 18 amino acids. The chain's CDR3 is CASGLVGGQGYSNQPQHF. In DNA form, the CDR3 reads TGTGCTAGTGGTTTGGTTGGCGGACAGGGGTATAGCAATCAGCCCCAGCATTTT.

The chain employs TRBV2 and TRBJ2-7, with D perhaps matching TRBD2 (5 bases). V lost 5 bases, J lost 0 bases, and 11 bases lay in between. In germline, CDR1 is SNHLY, CDR2 FYNNEI. The CDR3 consists of 14 residues. DNA of the CDR3: TGTGCCAGCAGTCGGACTCCCAGCTCCTACGAGCAGTACTTC. Its translation: CASSRTPSSYEQYF. Full variable domain (outside the CDR3, taken from reference TRBV2 and TRBJ2-7): EPEVTQTPSHQVTQMGQEVILRCVPISNHLYFYWYRQILGQKVEFLVSFYNNEISEKSEIFDDQFSVERPDGSNFTLKIRSTKLEDSAMYFCASSRTPSSYEQYFGPGTRLTVT.

The chain employs TRBV29-1 and TRBJ1-2, with TRBD1 matching 7 bases. V shed 5 bases, J shed 1 base, and the junction held 13 bases outside the gene matches. This CDR3 spans 16 amino acids. From germline, CDR1 is SQVTM and CDR2 ANQGSEA. The CDR3 region has the DNA TGCAGCGTTCACGCACCCGACAGGGTTGGTAACTATGGCTACACCTTC. This encodes CSVHAPDRVGNYGYTF.

The J gene is TRBJ2-3, the V gene TRBV13, with 16 bases fitting TRBD2. The CDR3 loop spans 18 amino acids. Germline lookup yields CDR1 PRHDT and CDR2 FYEKMQ (reference sequence). J lost 1 base, V lost 5 bases, and 6 bases had no gene match. The CDR3 loop is CASSLGTSGRGGTDTQYF. The CDR3 DNA follows: TGTGCCAGCAGCCTCGGGACTAGCGGGAGGGGGGGCACAGATACGCAGTATTTT.

The chain couples TRBV5-1 to TRBJ2-5; weak D call: TRBD2 (6 bases). Germline V gene data show CDR1 as SGHRS and CDR2 as YFSETQ. The germline V and J ends were trimmed by 0 bases and 5 bases, with 14 bases remaining between them. This CDR3 region has 15 residues. The CDR3 DNA follows: TGCGCCAGCAGCTTGGCATGGGGGGAGGAGGAGACCCAGTACTTC. This translates into CASSLAWGEEETQYF.

This clone has just one count. The rearrangement joins TRBV11-2 to TRBJ1-2; the match to TRBD1 covers 9 bases. This CDR3 comprises 15 residues. V trimming: 3 bases; J trimming: 1 base; junction bases outside the gene matches: 3. Germline lookup yields CDR1 SGHAT and CDR2 FQNNGV. CDR3 bases: TGTGCCAGCAGCTTGGGACAGGGCCTTAACTATGGCTACACCTTC. As protein: CASSLGQGLNYGYTF. Based on the CDR3 plus reference TRBV11-2 and TRBJ1-2, the full variable domain is EAGVAQSPRYKIIEKRQSVAFWCNPISGHATLYWYQQILGQGPKLLIQFQNNGVVDDSQLPKDRFSAERLKGVDSTLKIQPAKLEDSAVYLCASSLGQGLNYGYTFGSGTRLTVV.

This rearrangement joins TRBV19 to TRBJ1-5; TRBD1 is a possible D gene (5 bases). The CDR3 runs 15 residues. Germline CDR1 reads LNHDA; CDR2 reads SQIVND (reference sequence). Trimming took 7 bases from V and 3 from J, leaving 16 bases between them. The CDR3 is CASTPLGTSNQPQHF. DNA for the CDR3: TGTGCCAGTACCCCGTTGGGGACTTCCAATCAGCCCCAGCATTTT. Full variable domain (missing parts from reference TRBV19 and TRBJ1-5): DGGITQSPKYLFRKEGQNVTLSCEQNLNHDAMYWYRQDPGQGLRLIYYSQIVNDFQKGDIAEGYSVSREKKESFPLTVTSAQKNPTAFYLCASTPLGTSNQPQHFGDGTRLSIL.

This clone was found once. This chain uses TRBV7-6 with TRBJ1-1; a weak D match, TRBD1 (5 bases). The ends were cut back, 5 bases at V and 5 bases at J, with 15 bases in the middle. Germline CDR1 SGHVS, CDR2 FNYEAQ. This CDR3 is 14 amino acids long. The CDR3 bases are TGTGCCAGCAGCCCCTCCCCCGGGGGGACTGAAGCTTTCTTT. Its translation is CASSPSPGGTEAFF.

DNA of the CDR3: TGTGCCACCAGCAGAGGCCTAGCGGAATACGAGCAGTACTTC. Residues: CATSRGLAEYEQYF. The chain recombines TRBV15 with TRBJ2-7; 7 nucleotides agree with TRBD2. Germline V gives CDR1 LNHNV, CDR2 YYDKDF (reference sequence). The CDR3 is 14 amino acids. With V trimmed by 1 base and J by 4 bases, 4 bases remained unmatched.

This clone was detected once. The chain recombines TRBV28 with TRBJ2-3; 11 bases map to TRBD2. Germline assignment: CDR1 MDHEN and CDR2 SYDVKM. V gave up 3 bases and J gave up 5 bases; unmatched junction bases: 4. CDR3 length equals 15 residues. The CDR3 spells CASSFLAGGGDTQYF. CDR3 bases: TGTGCCAGCAGTTTCCTAGCGGGAGGTGGAGATACGCAGTATTTT.

This clone showed up just once. This chain connects TRBV5-1 to TRBJ2-1, with 12 positions matching TRBD2. V was pared by 4 bases and J by 9 bases, with 8 bases of the junction left unmatched. The CDR3 is made up of 15 amino acids. Germline CDR1 and CDR2: SGHRS and YFSETQ. CDR3 nucleotide sequence: TGCGCCAGCAGCGTTCGAGCTAGCGGGAGGGTTGAGCAGTTCTTC. Its protein is CASSVRASGRVEQFF.

The genes are TRBV5-1 and TRBJ2-7, with D tentatively TRBD2 (6 bases). The CDR3 spans 16 residues. Germline V gives CDR1 SGHRS, CDR2 YFSETQ. The V end was cut by 4 bases, the J end by 2 bases, with 19 bases between. The CDR3 region is CASSPTAPSVTYEQYF. The CDR3 DNA reads TGCGCCAGCAGCCCTACCGCGCCTAGCGTAACCTACGAGCAGTACTTC.

This chain joins TRBV6-6 and TRBJ2-1, with 12 positions matching TRBD2. After removal of 6 bases from V and 15 bases from J, the junction contained 6 bases not matched to a gene. Germline lookup yields CDR1 MNHNY and CDR2 SVGAGI (reference sequence). The CDR3 is made up of 12 amino acids. In DNA form, the CDR3 reads TGTGCCAGCAGACCCGGACTAGCGGGATGGTTCTTC. Translating gives CASRPGLAGWFF.

The genes are TRBV5-6 and TRBJ2-3, with 9 bases lining up with TRBD2. The CDR3 is made up of 14 amino acids. V lost 4 bases, J lost 7 bases, and 7 bases stayed unmatched. The germline CDR1 and CDR2 sequences are SGHDT and YYEEEE. As DNA, the CDR3 is TGTGCCAGCAGCGCAGGGACTAGCTTGTATACGCAGTATTTT. It codes for CASSAGTSLYTQYF.

The genes are TRBV6-6 and TRBJ1-1, with a possible D match to TRBD1 (6 bases). Between the trimmed V and J ends, which lost 5 bases and 8 bases, there was a span of 12 bases. The CDR3 sequence is 12 residues long. Germline V gene lookup returns CDR1 MNHNY and CDR2 SVGAGI (reference sequence). The CDR3, as DNA: TGTGCCAGCAGTCAGACAGGAGTAGAAGCTTTCTTT. Translating it yields CASSQTGVEAFF.